A single sample gave rise to the 19 T cell receptor beta chains below, sequenced in a study of cytomegalovirus exposure and HLA in healthy donors. PCR was performed using 60 Vbeta and 13 Jbeta primers. This table comes from immunoSEQ multiplex PCR, and its TCRdb copy is limited to in-frame clones, with some not included. Of nearly 200,000 clones in the sample, approximately 85% are singletons; the top ten hold roughly 6%. The specimen sequenced was PBMCs. The receptors come from a woman aged 50 to 60 in good health and CMV-seropositive.

The CDR3 DNA follows: TGTGCCAGCAGTCCGAGTGCGAGACAGCACAACTATGGCTACACCTTC. As protein: CASSPSARQHNYGYTF. This sequence joins TRBV28 and TRBJ1-2; the D gene is possibly TRBD1 (5 bases). The CDR3 contains 16 residues. Germline values: CDR1 MDHEN, CDR2 SYDVKM. V shed 5 bases and J shed 2 bases, with 18 bases lying between them.

This clone is a singleton in its sample. CDR3: CAGSGLLVREAFF. CDR3 bases: TGTGCCGGGTCGGGACTGTTAGTACGTGAAGCTTTCTTT. This chain uses TRBV30 with TRBJ1-1, with D perhaps matching TRBD1 (5 bases). The CDR3 spans 13 residues. Trimming removed 8 bases from V and 7 bases from J, with 20 bases in between. CDR1 GTSNPN and CDR2 SVGIG come from the germline V gene (reference sequence). The entire variable domain, with the rest obtained from reference TRBV30 and TRBJ1-1, is as follows: SQTIHQWPATLVQPVGSPLSLECTVEGTSNPNLYWYRQAAGRGLQLLFYSVGIGQISSEVPQNLSASRPQDRQFILSSKKLLLSDSGFYLCAGSGLLVREAFFGQGTRLTVV.

This chain uses TRBV6-1 with TRBJ1-4, with a weak D call TRBD1 (6 bases). This CDR3 has 15 residues. CDR1 and CDR2 (germline): MNHNS, SASEGT. V was cut by 5 bases and J by 2 bases, with 12 bases left in between. The CDR3 DNA follows: TGTGCCAGCAGTAGCGGGGGCCTGACTAATGAAAAACTGTTTTTT. Its translation is CASSSGGLTNEKLFF.

A few counts support this clone. The rearrangement uses TRBV2 and TRBJ1-6; no clear D gene. V lost 11 bases, J lost 8 bases, and 19 bases lay in between. The CDR3 covers 14 residues. Germline CDR1 is SNHLY and CDR2 is FYNNEI. CDR3: CAGSTLSEDSPLHF. The CDR3, as DNA: TGTGCCGGATCGACGCTCTCCGAGGATTCACCCCTCCACTTT.

The rearrangement links TRBV9 to TRBJ2-1; 7 bases align to TRBD1. This CDR3 contains 16 residues. V was pared by 4 bases and J by 0 bases, with 7 bases of the junction left unmatched. Per germline, CDR1 SGDLS and CDR2 YYNGEE. The chain's CDR3 is CASSITGDSSYNEQFF. The CDR3 DNA follows: TGTGCCAGCAGCATAACAGGGGACAGCTCCTACAATGAGCAGTTCTTC.

The sample holds a few counts of this clone. In DNA form, the CDR3 reads TGTGCCAGCAGTAAGGACAGGGCCACCGGGGAGCTGTTTTTT. Protein sequence: CASSKDRATGELFF. The rearrangement links TRBV2 to TRBJ2-2; 8 bases line up with TRBD1. The CDR3 extends over 14 amino acids. V was clipped by 5 bases and J by 4 bases; unmatched bases: 3. Germline V gene data show CDR1 as SNHLY and CDR2 as FYNNEI.

The V gene is TRBV5-4, the J gene TRBJ2-7; 14 bases agree with TRBD2. The ends lost 4 bases at V and 7 bases at J; junction bases unmatched: 7. The germline V gene encodes CDR1 SGHNT and CDR2 YYREEE (reference sequence). This CDR3 has 15 amino acids. CDR3 residues: CASSATGLAGVEQYF. The CDR3 DNA reads as TGTGCCAGCAGCGCTACGGGACTAGCGGGGGTTGAGCAGTACTTC.

The V call is TRBV5-1, the J call TRBJ2-5, with 14 bases identical to TRBD2. Trimming cost V 0 bases and J 1 base; bases outside gene matches: 2. The CDR3 is 17 amino acids. Germline-derived CDR1 and CDR2 are SGHRS and YFSETQ. The CDR3 region is CASSLGLAGGPQETQYF. Written as DNA, the CDR3 is TGCGCCAGCAGCTTGGGACTAGCGGGAGGGCCCCAAGAGACCCAGTACTTC.

The V and J genes are TRBV7-2 and TRBJ2-3; 8 bases agree with TRBD2. CDR1 and CDR2 (germline): SGHTA, FQGNSA. V lost 3 bases to trimming and J lost 6 bases; unmatched junction nucleotides: 5. There are 14 residues in the CDR3. CDR3 coding DNA: TGTGCCAGCAGCTTGAGCGGGAGTGGGGATACGCAGTATTTT. This sequence encodes CASSLSGSGDTQYF.

The CDR3 region has the DNA TGCGCCAGCTGTCTACCGACAGACGCGAACACCGGGGAGCTGTTTTTT. As protein: CASCLPTDANTGELFF. The J gene is TRBJ2-2, the V gene TRBV10-1, with D possibly TRBD1 on 5 matching bases. Germline V gives CDR1 WNHNN, CDR2 SYGVQD (reference sequence). The CDR3 extends over 16 amino acids. Trimming pared 8 bases from V and 0 bases from J, leaving 16 bases between.

Notes on this clone: The junction and the germline gene differ at one end; a read error may be behind it. V gene TRBV10-3 combines with J gene TRBJ1-1; 10 bases are shared with TRBD1. The CDR3 is 13 amino acids. CDR1 is ENHRY, CDR2 SYGVKD, per germline. This chain's CDR3 is CATGQGVNTEAFF. The CDR3 DNA follows: TGTGCCACCGGACAGGGGGTGAATACTGAAGCTTTCTTT.

V and J are TRBV18 and TRBJ2-3, with unresolved D. The CDR3 is 15 residues long. V lost 6 bases, J lost 7 bases, and 20 bases lay in between. Germline lookup yields CDR1 KGHSH and CDR2 LQKENI. CDR3 region: CASSPPFTDIHTQYF. In DNA, the CDR3 is TGTGCCAGCTCCCCTCCGTTCACTGACATACATACGCAGTATTTT.

This sequence joins TRBV5-1 and TRBJ1-4; unclear D gene. Trimming shortened V by 1 base and J by 5 bases, and 9 bases separated the two germline ends. Germline loops: CDR1 SGHRS, CDR2 YFSETQ. The CDR3 extends over 14 amino acids. Written as DNA, the CDR3 is TGCGCCAGCAGCTTGTCAGGCCAAAATGAAAAACTGTTTTTT. Translated: CASSLSGQNEKLFF.

The chain combines TRBV28 with TRBJ1-1, with no clear D. Trimming took off 10 bases at V and 2 bases at J, with 11 bases between the two ends. CDR1 and CDR2 from the germline V gene are MDHEN and SYDVKM. The CDR3 has 12 residues. In DNA form, the CDR3 reads TGTGCCACCGTGGTGAGCAACACTGAAGCTTTCTTT. It encodes CATVVSNTEAFF.

This clone occurred a few times. The chain uses TRBV29-1 and TRBJ1-2; 8 bases match TRBD1. The CDR3 length is 13 residues. CDR1 and CDR2 (germline): SQVTM, ANQGSEA. V was clipped by 4 bases and J by 3 bases; unmatched bases: 4. The DNA for the CDR3 is TGCAGCGTTGGGACAGGGATGGACTATGGCTACACCTTC. Translated, it gives CSVGTGMDYGYTF. Drawing the rest from reference TRBV29-1 and TRBJ1-2, the complete variable domain is SAVISQKPSRDICQRGTSLTIQCQVDSQVTMMFWYRQQPGQSLTLIATANQGSEATYESGFVIDKFPISRPNLTFSTLTVSNMSPEDSSIYLCSVGTGMDYGYTFGSGTRLTVV.

A single count supports this clone. An end of the junction differs from the germline gene, which may be a read error. This chain links TRBV7-9 with TRBJ2-2; D call uncertain. Germline V CDR1 and CDR2: SEHNR, FQNEAQ (reference sequence). The CDR3 is made up of 14 amino acids. The CDR3 here is CSSSQWSFTGELFF. The DNA of the CDR3 is TGTTCCAGCAGCCAGTGGTCATTCACCGGGGAGCTGTTTTTT.

The chain employs TRBV5-4 and TRBJ1-2; no definite D call. Looked up from germline, CDR1 is SGHNT and CDR2 is YYREEE (reference sequence). The CDR3 consists of 14 residues. V lost 2 bases and J 2 bases, leaving 10 bases between the germline ends. CDR3 in amino acids: CASSFKGGNYGYTF. The DNA of the CDR3 is TGTGCCAGCAGCTTTAAGGGAGGGAACTATGGCTACACCTTC.

V usage is TRBV21-1 and J usage is TRBJ2-1; the D call of TRBD1 is as the table states it, not checked on the DNA. TRBV21-1 is described as a pseudogene. CDR3 length: 17 amino acids. Here the CDR3 DNA reads TGTGCCAGCAGCCCCTCCAACCGGGACAGGGATCCTGATGAGCAGTTCTTC. It yields the protein CASSPSNRDRDPDEQFF.

This chain links TRBV11-2 with TRBJ1-3; D ambiguous. V was clipped by 5 bases and J by 2 bases, with 13 bases between them. This CDR3 has 15 amino acids. Germline lookup yields CDR1 SGHAT and CDR2 FQNNGV. CDR3 sequence reads: CASSRPGGTGNTIYF. In DNA, the CDR3 is TGTGCCAGCAGCCGACCGGGAGGAACTGGAAACACCATATATTTT.